This T cell receptor (beta chain) was identified during a study of blood T cells in healthy people across ages (dated by TCRdb to the mid-2010s). Regarding the complete study: In model experiments, template switching captured roughly one uniquely barcoded TCR beta cDNA molecule for every two T cells. Age-related changes in TCR beta repertoire diversity were measured in the study by deep sequencing normalized with unique cDNA molecular identifiers. Four age groups were formed from the donors: young (average 16 years), middle-aged (roughly 38), aged (around 68) and long-lived (about 75). Donors of different ages were randomly distributed across sequencing lanes to avoid experimental bias. Using the same blood draw, the study looked at two additional independent replicas of 1 million unique cDNA reads for two donors, one aged 18 to 29 and the other aged 80 or older.

A word on this clonotype: It has no known antigen specificity. No base qualities exist here, and no much larger clone lies one base off it.

CDR1 is given as SQVTM and CDR2 as ANQGSEA, both from the germline V gene. V and J are truncated by 5 bases and 8 bases respectively, leaving an intervening sequence of 16 bases. The CDR3 measures 13 amino acids from cysteine to phenylalanine. Here the CDR3 DNA is all that survives: 39 bases in frame from base 1. Systemically healthy Caucasian individuals from Russia, 35 to 50 in total and aged roughly 6 to 100 years, were included as donors. Each donor gave 9.5 to 10 milliliters of peripheral blood, drawn into EDTA-treated Vacutainer tubes. Ficoll-Paque density-gradient centrifugation was used to isolate PBMCs, with at least 6.5 million per sample. Total RNA was extracted from PBMCs with Trizol reagent, with at least 5 micrograms obtained per sample. Naive CD45RAhigh/CD27high T cell percentages were measured by flow cytometry on a PBMC aliquot from every donor. Results and caveats for the whole study, not just this receptor: Conclusive comparison of naive and antigen-experienced compartments was prevented by the profiling of bulk unsorted PBMCs. Estimates of total diversity from one million sequenced T cells were regarded as lower bounds and underestimates. Because the CMV infection status of the donors was unknown, age-related changes in expanded clonotypes may potentially have been confounded. As age increased, observed TCR beta diversity per million T cells dropped in a roughly linear way, and a significant reduction was already evident by age 40. A strong correlation was found between observed TCR beta diversity and the percentage of naive T cells measured by flow cytometry. Compared with the aged group, more naive CD4+ T cells, fewer expanded clones and increased TCR diversity were shown by the long-lived group, suggesting age selection.

Library preparation used 5' RACE. The sample was run on an Illumina HiSeq 2500. A second PCR of about 6 to 11 cycles was run with a J-beta primer mix and a sample-barcoded 5' primer. A unique molecular identifier was introduced onto each TCR beta cDNA molecule by a template-switch 5' adaptor carrying 12 random nucleotides. Each sample yielded at least 2.5 million CDR3-containing paired-end reads. First-strand cDNA was synthesized from all RNA with the Mint cDNA synthesis kit, primed by a TRBC-specific oligonucleotide. Following uracil-DNA glycosylase treatment, a first 18-cycle PCR with universal primers M1SS and BC2_uni_R was performed on all cDNA. As for the original processing: For normalization, 1 million high-quality reads, each with a distinct molecular identifier, were randomly selected from each sample. Instead of being binned into consensus sequences, reads that shared molecular identifiers were thrown out. MiTCR, run with a Q25 quality threshold and the strictest error-elimination algorithm, handled CDR3 identification, clonotype clustering and error correction. A nonparametric unseen species model with Euler transformation was used to estimate lower-bound total TCR beta diversity. TCRdb passed the public sequencing reads through fastp at Q25 and MiXCR, retaining productive beta sequences. Rows are combined by CDR3 protein, so each entry shows the most common genes and DNA. What appears here as the V and J calls and clone size reflects TCRdb's work, not the paper's. The sample data list some 730,000 distinct CDR3 sequences, and 20% to 25% of these were observed just once. Less than 25% of the sample lies in the top ten.

Sequencing was done on a sample of blood. The TCR originated in a man in his 70s in good health. The chain uses TRBV29-1 and TRBJ2-1; the D gene is perhaps TRBD2, on 6 matching bases. The CDR3 sequence is CSVRASERYEQFF. The nucleotides read TGCAGCGTTCGGGCTAGCGAGAGGTATGAGCAGTTCTTC.